What follows describes a single TCR beta chain. Its antigen is currently unknown. MiXCR, run by TCRdb on the 5' RACE reads, gives a single entry per CDR3 protein. The sample carries approximately 700,000 distinct CDR3 sequences, approximately 18% recorded once. Trimming stripped 5 bases from V and 4 bases from J, with 16 bases between. The CDR3 is 15 residues long. In germline, CDR1 is SGHDN, CDR2 FVKESK. These data belong to a study of identical twins. Study-wide results and limits: When twins shared out-of-frame alpha sequences, those sequences had excess low generation probability.

This sample was also put to use in a study of T cells expressing NK-cell markers. That paper states: The TCR beta repertoires were obtained from sorted CD3+CD56+NKG2C+, CD3+CD56+NKG2C- and CD3+CD56-NKG2C+ T cells. Seven donors tested HCMV-seropositive and one tested seronegative among the eight sequenced. There were a handful of donors in whom these clonotypes also led the CD3+CD56-NKG2C+ fraction.

The gene calls are TRBV14 and TRBJ2-3; perhaps TRBD1 as D (7 bases). The specimen sequenced was PBMCs. This receptor was obtained from a young woman in good health. In DNA, the CDR3 is TGTGCCAGCAGCACCCGACAGGGAGGAGCAGATACGCAGTATTTT. Its translation: CASSTRQGGADTQYF.